This T cell receptor (beta chain) was found in a study of blood T cell repertoires in COVID-19. This CDR3 has 16 residues. CDR1 SGHTA and CDR2 FQGNSA come from the germline V gene. The ends were cut back, 5 bases at V and 0 bases at J, with 15 bases in the middle. Data came from immunoSEQ multiplex PCR; TCRdb stores just in-frame clones and leaves some out. The sample contains approximately 90,000 clones, around 75% of which appear only once. The chain employs TRBV7-2 and TRBJ2-3, with D possibly TRBD1 on 6 matching bases. The sample comprised peripheral blood. This clonotype was sampled from an older man with COVID-19, enrolled during active disease. The CDR3 DNA reads TGTGCCAGCAGCCGGACCCCCCAGGGGAGCACAGATACGCAGTATTTT. It translates to CASSRTPQGSTDTQYF.